The TCR beta chain described here comes from a study of T-cell reconstitution after alpha-beta-depleted transplantation in children. Study observations and caveats: Some patients showed high day-60 TCRbeta diversity, which derived from surviving recipient T cells and thymic progenitors. Hyperexpanded clones declined; after one year, newly produced T cells mostly supplied diversity. Reported findings indicate that, about two months after transplant, alpha-beta T cells came from several hundred expanded clones, which were derived from non-depleted graft cells.

Losses at the gene ends were 6 bases for V and 5 bases for J; bases not matched to a gene: 7. This CDR3 spans 14 amino acids. Germline V gene data show CDR1 as MDHEN and CDR2 as SYDVKM. Unique molecular identifiers were used to barcode this TCRbeta library. MiXCR, run by TCRdb on the PCR reads, gives a single entry per CDR3 protein. The data hold roughly 100,000 distinct CDR3 sequences, with around 6.1% observed a single time. A remark on this clonotype: Its antigen is as yet unknown.

The chain joins TRBV28 to TRBJ2-7, with 10 nucleotides matching TRBD1. This TCR was sampled from a female patient younger than 10 who had a stem cell transplant for Fanconi anemia, so the T cells may come from the graft donor. This sample comprised PBMCs, mostly from graft donor cells, obtained 60 days after TCRalphabeta/CD19-depleted stem cell transplant. As DNA, the CDR3 is TGTGCCAGCAGGTTACCCGGGACAGGGGACGAGCAGTACTTC. This translates into CASRLPGTGDEQYF.